This entry lists 13 T cell receptor beta chains sequenced from one sample in a study of blood T cell repertoires in COVID-19 (dated by TCRdb to about 2020). Library prep was done by the immunoSEQ multiplex PCR assay. The table comes from immuneACCESS by way of TCRdb, which keeps in-frame sequences with V and J called. Part of the clones is missing from these tables; in studies checked, under half for an unresolved V gene and the rest for unknown reasons. This sample comprises a few hundred thousand clones, more than 65% of them detected only once. Of the sample, roughly 3.1% falls within the top ten clones. Sequencing was performed on peripheral blood. The receptors were sampled from a young woman with acute or convalescent COVID-19.

The gene calls are TRBV6-2 or TRBV6-3 and TRBJ1-1; 7 bases fit TRBD1. After removal of 5 bases from V and 5 bases from J, the junction contained 8 bases not matched to a gene. The CDR3 runs 14 residues. The germline V gene encodes CDR1 MNHEY and CDR2 SVGEGT. The CDR3 sequence is CASSVRQGVTEAFF. The CDR3 DNA is TGTGCCAGCAGTGTTCGGCAGGGGGTGACTGAAGCTTTCTTT.

This rearrangement joins TRBV5-6 to TRBJ1-2; D call uncertain. Looked up from germline, CDR1 is SGHDT and CDR2 is YYEEEE. V was trimmed by 1 base and J by 4 bases, leaving 11 bases between them. The CDR3 covers 14 residues. The CDR3 region is CASSLKVTPYGYTF. CDR3 sequence (DNA): TGTGCCAGCAGCTTGAAAGTGACACCCTATGGCTACACCTTC.

The genes are TRBV27 and TRBJ1-2; maybe TRBD1 (5 bases). V was pared by 2 bases and J by 2 bases, with 15 bases between. The germline V gene encodes CDR1 MNHEY and CDR2 SMNVEV (reference sequence). The CDR3 sequence is 16 residues long. The CDR3 spells CASSLRRQSNNYGYTF. CDR3 bases: TGTGCCAGCAGTTTACGAAGACAGTCCAACAACTATGGCTACACCTTC.

The chain recombines TRBV24-1 with TRBJ2-7; maybe TRBD2 (6 bases). Germline V gene data show CDR1 as KGHDR and CDR2 as SFDVKD. The V gene lost 12 bases and the J gene lost 5 bases, with 19 bases spanning the gap. The CDR3 extends over 13 amino acids. CDR3 region: CASLGGSSNEQYF. The DNA of the CDR3 is TGTGCCTCCCTAGGAGGGTCTAGTAACGAGCAGTACTTC.

This clone was detected only a few times. The rearrangement links TRBV5-8 to TRBJ1-5, with 9 bases matching TRBD1. The CDR3 totals 15 residues. V was pared by 4 bases and J by 4 bases, with 6 bases of the junction left unmatched. The germline CDR1 and CDR2 sequences are SGHTS and YDEGEE. The CDR3 nucleotides read TGTGCCAGCAGCCTACAGGGGGCTCTAAATCAGCCCCAGCATTTT. Translating it yields CASSLQGALNQPQHF.

The chain combines TRBV5-1 with TRBJ2-3; D is uncertain. The CDR3 is 15 residues long. Per germline, CDR1 SGHRS and CDR2 YFSETQ. Trimming stripped 2 bases from V and 1 base from J, with 11 bases between. The CDR3 is CASSFPQSRTDTQYF. In nucleotides, the CDR3 is TGCGCCAGCAGCTTCCCACAGAGCCGCACAGATACGCAGTATTTT.

This chain links TRBV13 with TRBJ1-5; D uncertain. The length of the CDR3 is 14 residues. Deletions cut 3 bases from V and 0 bases from J, with 6 bases between. Germline V CDR1 and CDR2: PRHDT, FYEKMQ (reference sequence). The chain's CDR3 is CASSFGYSNQPQHF. The CDR3 bases are TGTGCCAGCAGCTTCGGTTATAGCAATCAGCCCCAGCATTTT.

The rearrangement joins TRBV2 to TRBJ1-1; TRBD1 matches 9 bases. Trimming removed 3 bases from V and 3 bases from J; junction bases left unmatched: 8. The germline V gene has CDR1 SNHLY and CDR2 FYNNEI. This CDR3 has 16 residues. The CDR3 DNA reads as TGTGCCAGCAGTGACCTGGACAGGGGCGGTGACACTGAAGCTTTCTTT. Its protein is CASSDLDRGGDTEAFF. Using reference TRBV2 and TRBJ1-1 for the parts outside the CDR3, the full variable domain is EPEVTQTPSHQVTQMGQEVILRCVPISNHLYFYWYRQILGQKVEFLVSFYNNEISEKSEIFDDQFSVERPDGSNFTLKIRSTKLEDSAMYFCASSDLDRGGDTEAFFGQGTRLTVV.

The chain combines TRBV24-1 with TRBJ1-1; 12 nucleotides align to TRBD1. Looked up from germline, CDR1 is KGHDR and CDR2 is SFDVKD. CDR3 size: 14 residues. V lost 7 bases and J lost 1; bases outside the gene matches: 0. CDR3 bases: TGTGCCACCAGGGGACAGGGGGCGAACACTGAAGCTTTCTTT. Amino acid sequence: CATRGQGANTEAFF.

This clone was seen a few times. In DNA form, the CDR3 reads TGTGCCAGCAGTGACGGACAGGGGAAGTACTTC. This codes for CASSDGQGKYF. J is TRBJ2-7 and V is TRBV6-2 or TRBV6-3, with 9 positions matching TRBD1. This CDR3 comprises 11 residues. The V and J ends lost 5 bases and 11 bases, in that order; junction bases with no gene match: 4. Germline V CDR1 and CDR2: MNHEY, SVGEGT.

The chain links TRBV20-1 to TRBJ1-6, with 9 bases aligning to TRBD1. This CDR3 region has 15 residues. The V segment lost 3 bases and the J segment 6 bases; nucleotides outside the gene matches: 6. Germline V gene lookup returns CDR1 DFQATT and CDR2 SNEGSKA (reference sequence). CDR3 in DNA: TGCAGTGCTAGTCCCCCGGACAGGGGTAATTCACCCCTCCACTTT. Translated: CSASPPDRGNSPLHF.

The rearrangement joins TRBV4-3 to TRBJ2-7; D not certain. Germline values: CDR1 LGHNA, CDR2 YSLEER. The V end lost 0 bases, the J end lost 2 bases, and 5 bases lay between the germline ends. There are 13 residues in the CDR3. The CDR3 spells CASSQEAPYEQYF. As DNA, the CDR3 is TGCGCCAGCAGCCAAGAGGCCCCCTACGAGCAGTACTTC.

The V and J genes are TRBV21-1 and TRBJ1-3. TRBV21-1 is a pseudogene. This CDR3 has 16 amino acids. The CDR3 coding sequence is TGTGCCAGCAGCACCAGGGGAGGGGCGGCTGGAAACACCATATATTTT. It encodes CASSTRGGAAGNTIYF.